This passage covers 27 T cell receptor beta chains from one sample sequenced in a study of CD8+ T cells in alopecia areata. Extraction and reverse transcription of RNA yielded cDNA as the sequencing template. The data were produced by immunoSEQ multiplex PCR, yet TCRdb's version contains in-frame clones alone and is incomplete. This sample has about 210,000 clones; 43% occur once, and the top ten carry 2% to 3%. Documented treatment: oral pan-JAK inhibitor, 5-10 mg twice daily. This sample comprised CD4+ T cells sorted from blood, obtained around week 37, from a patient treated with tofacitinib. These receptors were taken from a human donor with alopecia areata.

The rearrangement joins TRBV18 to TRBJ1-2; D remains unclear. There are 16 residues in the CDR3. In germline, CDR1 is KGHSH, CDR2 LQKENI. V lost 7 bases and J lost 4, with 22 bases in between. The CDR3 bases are TGTGCCAGCTTTCTTGGATCAGGACCGCAACTCTATGGCTACACCTTC. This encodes CASFLGSGPQLYGYTF.

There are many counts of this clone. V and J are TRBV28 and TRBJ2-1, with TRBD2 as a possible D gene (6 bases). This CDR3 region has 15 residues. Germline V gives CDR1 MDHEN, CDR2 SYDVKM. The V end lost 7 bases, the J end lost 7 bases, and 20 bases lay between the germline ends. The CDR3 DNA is TGTGCCAGCACCCCGGGCGGGCTGGGGGGAAATGAGCAGTTCTTC. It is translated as CASTPGGLGGNEQFF. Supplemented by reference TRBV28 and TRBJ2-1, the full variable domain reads DVKVTQSSRYLVKRTGEKVFLECVQDMDHENMFWYRQDPGLGLRLIYFSYDVKMKEKGDIPEGYSVSREKKERFSLILESASTNQTSMYLCASTPGGLGGNEQFFGPGTRLTVL.

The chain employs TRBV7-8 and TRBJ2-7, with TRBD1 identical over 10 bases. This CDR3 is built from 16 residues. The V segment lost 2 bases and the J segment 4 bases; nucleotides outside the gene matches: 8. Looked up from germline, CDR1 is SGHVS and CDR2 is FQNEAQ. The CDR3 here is CASSLRAGTGDYEQYF. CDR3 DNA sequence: TGTGCCAGCAGCTTAAGGGCCGGGACAGGGGATTACGAGCAGTACTTC.

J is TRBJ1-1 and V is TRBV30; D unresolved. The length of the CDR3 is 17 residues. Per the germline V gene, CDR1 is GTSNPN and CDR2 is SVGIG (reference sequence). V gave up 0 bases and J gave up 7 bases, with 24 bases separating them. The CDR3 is CAWSVKVVLGPSVEAFF. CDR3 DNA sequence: TGTGCCTGGAGTGTTAAGGTCGTTCTCGGGCCAAGCGTTGAAGCTTTCTTT.

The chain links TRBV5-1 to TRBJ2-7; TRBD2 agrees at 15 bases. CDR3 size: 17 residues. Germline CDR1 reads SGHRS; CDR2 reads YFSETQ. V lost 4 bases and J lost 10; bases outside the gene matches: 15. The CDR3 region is CASSLGSRRTSGRDQYF. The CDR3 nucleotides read TGCGCCAGCAGCCTTGGATCTCGTAGGACTAGCGGGAGGGACCAGTACTTC. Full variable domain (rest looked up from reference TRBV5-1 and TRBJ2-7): KAGVTQTPRYLIKTRGQQVTLSCSPISGHRSVSWYQQTPGQGLQFLFEYFSETQRNKGNFPGRFSGRQFSNSRSEMNVSTLELGDSALYLCASSLGSRRTSGRDQYFGPGTRLTVT.

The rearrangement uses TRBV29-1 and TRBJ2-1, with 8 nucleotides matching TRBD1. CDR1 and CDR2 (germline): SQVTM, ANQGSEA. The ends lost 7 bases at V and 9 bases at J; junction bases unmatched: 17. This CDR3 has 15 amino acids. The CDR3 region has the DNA TGCAGCGCCGGAAAGGTGAGACAGGGGACGAGTGAGCAGTTCTTC. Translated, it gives CSAGKVRQGTSEQFF.

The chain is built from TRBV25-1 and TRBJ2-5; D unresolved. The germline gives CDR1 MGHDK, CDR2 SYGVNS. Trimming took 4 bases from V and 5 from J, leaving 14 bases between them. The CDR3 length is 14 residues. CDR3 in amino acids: CASSGTGVYETQYF. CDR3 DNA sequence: TGTGCCAGCAGTGGGACCGGAGTTTATGAGACCCAGTACTTC.

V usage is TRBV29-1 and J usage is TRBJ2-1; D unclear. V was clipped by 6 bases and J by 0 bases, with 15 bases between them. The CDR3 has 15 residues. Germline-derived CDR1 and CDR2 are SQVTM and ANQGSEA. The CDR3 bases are TGCAGCGTAGTCTTGCGCGTAAGCTCCTACAATGAGCAGTTCTTC. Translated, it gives CSVVLRVSSYNEQFF.

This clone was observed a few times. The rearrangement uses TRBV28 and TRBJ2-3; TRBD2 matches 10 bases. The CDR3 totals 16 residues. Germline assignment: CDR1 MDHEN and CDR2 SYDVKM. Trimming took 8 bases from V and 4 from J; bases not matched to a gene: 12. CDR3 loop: CASRGSGRALADTQYF. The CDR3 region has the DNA TGTGCCAGCCGAGGGAGCGGGAGGGCCTTGGCAGATACGCAGTATTTT.

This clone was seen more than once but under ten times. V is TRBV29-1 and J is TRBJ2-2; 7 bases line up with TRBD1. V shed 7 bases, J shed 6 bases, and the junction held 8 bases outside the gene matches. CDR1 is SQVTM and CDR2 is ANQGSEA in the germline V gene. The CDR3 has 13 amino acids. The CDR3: CSAGQPLPGELFF. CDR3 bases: TGCAGCGCGGGACAGCCCCTCCCCGGGGAGCTGTTTTTT.

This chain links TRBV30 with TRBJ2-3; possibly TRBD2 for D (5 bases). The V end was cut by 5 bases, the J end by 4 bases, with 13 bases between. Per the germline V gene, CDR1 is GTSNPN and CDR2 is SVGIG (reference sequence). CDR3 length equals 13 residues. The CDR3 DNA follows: TGTGCCTGGGGGAGAGGGTACGCAGATACGCAGTATTTT. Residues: CAWGRGYADTQYF.

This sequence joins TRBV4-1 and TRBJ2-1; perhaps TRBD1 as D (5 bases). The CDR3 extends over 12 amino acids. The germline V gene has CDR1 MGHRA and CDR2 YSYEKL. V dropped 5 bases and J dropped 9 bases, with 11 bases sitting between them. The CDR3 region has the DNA TGCGCCAGCAGCAGGGGTGGAGTTGAGCAGTTCTTC. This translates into CASSRGGVEQFF.

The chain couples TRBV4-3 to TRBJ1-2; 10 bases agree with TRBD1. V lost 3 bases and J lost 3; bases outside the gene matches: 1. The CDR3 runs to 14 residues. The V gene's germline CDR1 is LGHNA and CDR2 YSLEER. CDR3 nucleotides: TGCGCCAGCAGCCAGACAGGGGGCTACTATGGCTACACCTTC. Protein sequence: CASSQTGGYYGYTF.

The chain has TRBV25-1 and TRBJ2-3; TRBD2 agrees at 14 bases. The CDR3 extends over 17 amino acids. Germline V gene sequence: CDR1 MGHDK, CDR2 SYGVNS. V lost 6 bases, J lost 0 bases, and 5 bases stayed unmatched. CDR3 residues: CASRRLAGGPSTDTQYF. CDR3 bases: TGTGCCAGCAGAAGACTAGCGGGAGGGCCAAGCACAGATACGCAGTATTTT.

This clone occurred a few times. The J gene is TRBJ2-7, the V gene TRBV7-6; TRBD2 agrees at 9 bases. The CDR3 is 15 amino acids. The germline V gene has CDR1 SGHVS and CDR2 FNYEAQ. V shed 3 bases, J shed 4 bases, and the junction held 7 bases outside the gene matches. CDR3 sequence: CASSFFSGSMYEQYF. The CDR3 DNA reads TGTGCCAGCAGCTTCTTTAGCGGGAGTATGTACGAGCAGTACTTC.

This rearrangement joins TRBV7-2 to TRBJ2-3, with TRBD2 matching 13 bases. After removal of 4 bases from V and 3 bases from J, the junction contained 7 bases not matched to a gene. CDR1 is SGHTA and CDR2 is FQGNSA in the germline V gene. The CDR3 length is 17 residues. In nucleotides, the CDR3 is TGTGCCAGCAGCTCTACCAGGACTAGCGGGAGAACAGATACGCAGTATTTT. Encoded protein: CASSSTRTSGRTDTQYF.

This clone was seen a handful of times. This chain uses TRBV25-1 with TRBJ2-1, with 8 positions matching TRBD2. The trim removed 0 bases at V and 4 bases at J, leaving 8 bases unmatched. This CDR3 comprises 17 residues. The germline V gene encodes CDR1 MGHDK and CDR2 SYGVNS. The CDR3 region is CASSEYGRAGGYNEQFF. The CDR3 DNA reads TGTGCCAGCAGTGAATACGGAAGGGCGGGGGGATACAATGAGCAGTTCTTC.

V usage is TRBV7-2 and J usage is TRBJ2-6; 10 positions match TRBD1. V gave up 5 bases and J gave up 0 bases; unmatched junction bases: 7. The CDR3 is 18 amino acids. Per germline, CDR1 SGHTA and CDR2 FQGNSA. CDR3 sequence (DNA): TGTGCCAGCAGCGGAAGACAGGGGGCCTTCTCTGGGGCCAACGTCCTGACTTTC. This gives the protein CASSGRQGAFSGANVLTF.

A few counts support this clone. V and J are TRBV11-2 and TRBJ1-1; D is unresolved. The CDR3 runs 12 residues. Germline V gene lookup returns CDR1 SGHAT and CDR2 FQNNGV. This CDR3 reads CANGPMNTEAFF. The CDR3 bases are TGTGCTAACGGACCGATGAACACTGAAGCTTTCTTT.

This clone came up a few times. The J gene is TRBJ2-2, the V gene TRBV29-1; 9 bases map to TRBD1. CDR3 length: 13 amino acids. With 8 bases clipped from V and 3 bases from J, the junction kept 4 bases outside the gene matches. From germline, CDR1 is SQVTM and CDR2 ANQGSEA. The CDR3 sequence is CSTTGGDTGELFF. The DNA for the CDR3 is TGCAGCACAACAGGGGGCGACACCGGGGAGCTGTTTTTT.

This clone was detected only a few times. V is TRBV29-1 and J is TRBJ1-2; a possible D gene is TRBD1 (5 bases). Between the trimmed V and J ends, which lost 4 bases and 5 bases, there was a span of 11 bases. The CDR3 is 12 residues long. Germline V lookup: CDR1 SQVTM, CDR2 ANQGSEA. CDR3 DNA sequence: TGCAGCGTTGTGCGACAGACTTATGGCTACACCTTC. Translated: CSVVRQTYGYTF. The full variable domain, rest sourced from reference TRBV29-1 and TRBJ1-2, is SAVISQKPSRDICQRGTSLTIQCQVDSQVTMMFWYRQQPGQSLTLIATANQGSEATYESGFVIDKFPISRPNLTFSTLTVSNMSPEDSSIYLCSVVRQTYGYTFGSGTRLTVV.

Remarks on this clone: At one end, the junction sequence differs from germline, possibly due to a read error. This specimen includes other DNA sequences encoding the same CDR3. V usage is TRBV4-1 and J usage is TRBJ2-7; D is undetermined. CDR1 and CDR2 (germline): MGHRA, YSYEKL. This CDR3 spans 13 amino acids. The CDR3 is CASSQMGGNEQYF. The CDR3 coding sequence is TGTGCCAGCAGCCAAATGGGCGGTAACGAGCAGTACTTC.

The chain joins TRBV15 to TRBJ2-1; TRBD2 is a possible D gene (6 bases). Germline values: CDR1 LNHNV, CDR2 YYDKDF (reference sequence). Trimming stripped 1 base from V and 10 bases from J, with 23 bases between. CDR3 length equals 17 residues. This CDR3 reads CATSRGRVGLTSGEQFF. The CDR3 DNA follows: TGTGCCACCAGCAGAGGGAGGGTCGGGCTGACCTCGGGGGAGCAGTTCTTC.

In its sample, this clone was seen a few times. CDR3 DNA: TGCAGCGTTCGACAGGGGGAGACCCAGTACTTC. It specifies CSVRQGETQYF. The chain links TRBV29-1 to TRBJ2-5; TRBD1 matches 8 bases. This CDR3 spans 11 amino acids. The germline V gene encodes CDR1 SQVTM and CDR2 ANQGSEA. With 5 bases clipped from V and 5 bases from J, the junction kept 1 base outside the gene matches.

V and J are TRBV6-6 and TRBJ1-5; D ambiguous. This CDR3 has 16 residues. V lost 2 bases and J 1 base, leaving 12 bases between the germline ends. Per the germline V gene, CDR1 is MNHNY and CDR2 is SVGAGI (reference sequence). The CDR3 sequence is CASSYVVESSNQPQHF. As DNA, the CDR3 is TGTGCCAGCAGTTACGTGGTGGAGAGCAGCAATCAGCCCCAGCATTTT.

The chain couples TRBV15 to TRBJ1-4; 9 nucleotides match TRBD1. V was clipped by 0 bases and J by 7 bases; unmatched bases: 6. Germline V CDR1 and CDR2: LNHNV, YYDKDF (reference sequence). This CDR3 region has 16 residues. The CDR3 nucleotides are TGTGCCACCAGCAGAGATCGGGTGGACAGGGGTGAAAAACTGTTTTTT. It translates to CATSRDRVDRGEKLFF.

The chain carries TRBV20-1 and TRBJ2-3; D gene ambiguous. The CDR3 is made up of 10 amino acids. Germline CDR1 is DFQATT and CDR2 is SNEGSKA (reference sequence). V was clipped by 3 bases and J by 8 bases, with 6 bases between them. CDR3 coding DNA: TGCAGTGCTAGTCCCTCTACGCAGTATTTT. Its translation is CSASPSTQYF.